These T cell receptor beta chains were read from a single sample in a study of blood T cells in healthy people across ages. A single record per CDR3 protein comes from TCRdb applying MiXCR to the 5' RACE reads. The data show hundreds of thousands of distinct CDR3 sequences, with 56% seen just once and 20% to 30% held by the top ten. Sequenced material: blood. The receptors derive from a man in his forties in good health. The CDR3 runs from the conserved cysteine through the conserved F or W.

V | CDR3
TRBV7-2 | CASSPGTGYEKLFF
TRBV7-2 | CASSSTRASGQETQYF
TRBV7-3 | CASSLGSVYNEQFF
TRBV9 | CASSVGRENIQYF
TRBV12-3/TRBV12-4 | CASSLAGQGFHEQYF
TRBV5-1 | CASSDPSSDPYNEQFF
TRBV11-1 | CASSTRQGNYGYTF
TRBV7-2 | CASSPAGVGIGTQYF
TRBV25-1 | CASSLGFTGQLNTEAFF
TRBV20-1 | CSARDMADNAGNAQYF
TRBV4-2 | CASSPDPTDTQYF
TRBV28 | CAIIQGSYNEQFF
TRBV12-3/TRBV12-4 | CASSPTAGGTDTQYF
TRBV20-1 | CSARVSGNYGYTF
TRBV6-2/TRBV6-3 | CASTRGTHAYEQYF
TRBV9 | CASSPSGQYSTGELFF
TRBV28 | CASSSGDSLGNEQFF
TRBV21-1 | CASSSRWVHANQPQHF
TRBV4-3 | CASSQNGLAEGEQYF
TRBV13 | CASRGAPNTEAFF
TRBV5-1 | CASSLAVRIDTTYEQYF
TRBV2 | CASSLDRSNQPQHF
TRBV3-1 | CASSQDSGLVETQYF
TRBV12-3/TRBV12-4 | CASSFQLGSNEQFF
TRBV27 | CASSWSQNNSPLHF
TRBV5-6 | CASSLQIPQETQYF
TRBV12-3/TRBV12-4 | CASSLADRSQPQHF
TRBV11-3 | CASSLGRTPREQYF
TRBV29-1 | CSEGEKPNEQFF
TRBV6-5 | CASSYTAGNTIYF
TRBV29-1 | CSANIGGRQYF
TRBV20-1 | CSAGTGNSPLHF
TRBV6-2/TRBV6-3 | CASSSSRGTNYYEQYF
TRBV29-1 | CSVGSRTGNANTGELFF
TRBV7-3 | CASSLTGPGGEKQFF
TRBV6-6 | CASSTIGGYEQYF
TRBV4-3 | CASSQVAGLGTDTQYF
TRBV6-5 | CASSYDRDRVNYGYTF
TRBV19 | CASRPGTSGGYEQYF
TRBV20-1 | CSAFMGQGFNNEQYF
TRBV13 | CASSLWAGRDFSQPQHF
TRBV7-3 | CASSLSGAGGSYNEQYF
TRBV29-1 | CSVGVDEQFF
TRBV29-1 | CSANAGTEAFF